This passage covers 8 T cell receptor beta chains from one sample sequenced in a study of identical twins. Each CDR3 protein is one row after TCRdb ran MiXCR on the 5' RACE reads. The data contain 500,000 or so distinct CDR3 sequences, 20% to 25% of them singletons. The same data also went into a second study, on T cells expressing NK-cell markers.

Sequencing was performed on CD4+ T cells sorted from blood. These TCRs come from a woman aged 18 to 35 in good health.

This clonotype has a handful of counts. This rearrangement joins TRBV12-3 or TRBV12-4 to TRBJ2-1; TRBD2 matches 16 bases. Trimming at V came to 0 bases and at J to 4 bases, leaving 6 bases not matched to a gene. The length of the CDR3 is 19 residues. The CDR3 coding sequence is TGTGCCAGCAGTTTAGCCCCGGGACTAGCGGGGGGGCAATACAATGAGCAGTTCTTC. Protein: CASSLAPGLAGGQYNEQFF.

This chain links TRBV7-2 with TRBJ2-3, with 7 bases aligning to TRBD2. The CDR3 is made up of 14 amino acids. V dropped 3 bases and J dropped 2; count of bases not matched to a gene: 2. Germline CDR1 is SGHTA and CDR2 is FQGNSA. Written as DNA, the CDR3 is TGTGCCAGCAGCTTGAGCGGGGTCACAGATACGCAGTATTTT. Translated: CASSLSGVTDTQYF.

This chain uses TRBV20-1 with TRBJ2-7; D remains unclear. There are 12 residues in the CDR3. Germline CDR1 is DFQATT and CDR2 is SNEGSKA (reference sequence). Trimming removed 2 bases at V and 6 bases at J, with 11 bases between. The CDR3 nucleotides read TGCAGTGCTAGATATCAGCCTTTCGAGCAGTACTTC. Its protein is CSARYQPFEQYF.

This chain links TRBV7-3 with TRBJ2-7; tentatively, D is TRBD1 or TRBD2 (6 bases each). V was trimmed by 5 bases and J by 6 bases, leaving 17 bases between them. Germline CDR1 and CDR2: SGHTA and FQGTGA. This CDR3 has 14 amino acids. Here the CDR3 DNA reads TGTGCCAGCAGCCCCCAGCAGGGGACTCTCGAGCAGTACTTC. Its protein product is CASSPQQGTLEQYF.

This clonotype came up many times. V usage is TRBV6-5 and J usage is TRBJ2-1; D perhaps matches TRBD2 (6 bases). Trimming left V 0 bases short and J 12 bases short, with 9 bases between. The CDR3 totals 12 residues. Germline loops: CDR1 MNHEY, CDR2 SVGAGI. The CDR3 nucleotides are TGTGCCAGCAGTTACTCGGGGACTCGGCAGTTCTTC. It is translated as CASSYSGTRQFF.

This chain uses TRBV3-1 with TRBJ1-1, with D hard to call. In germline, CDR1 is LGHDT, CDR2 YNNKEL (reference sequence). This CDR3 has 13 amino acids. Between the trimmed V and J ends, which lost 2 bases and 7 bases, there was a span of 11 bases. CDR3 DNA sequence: TGTGCCAGCAGCCAAAACCTAGAGAGTGAAGCTTTCTTT. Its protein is CASSQNLESEAFF. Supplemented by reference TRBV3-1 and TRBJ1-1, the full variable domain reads DTAVSQTPKYLVTQMGNDKSIKCEQNLGHDTMYWYKQDSKKFLKIMFSYNNKELIINETVPNRFSPKSPDKAHLNLHINSLELGDSAVYFCASSQNLESEAFFGQGTRLTVV.

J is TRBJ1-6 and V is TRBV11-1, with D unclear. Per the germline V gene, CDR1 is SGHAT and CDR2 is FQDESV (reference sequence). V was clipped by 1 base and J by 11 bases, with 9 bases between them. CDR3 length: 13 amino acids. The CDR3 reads CASSLGTATPLHF. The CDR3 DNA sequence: TGTGCCAGCAGCTTAGGGACGGCTACACCCCTCCACTTT.

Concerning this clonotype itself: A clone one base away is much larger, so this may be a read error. CDR3 sequence (DNA): TGCAGTGCTTTTACAGGGGGCTCTGAAGCTTTCTTT. Its protein is CSAFTGGSEAFF. The chain employs TRBV20-1 and TRBJ1-1; TRBD1 agrees at 9 bases. CDR1 is DFQATT and CDR2 is SNEGSKA in the germline V gene (reference sequence). There are 12 residues in the CDR3. J was trimmed by 6 bases and V by 5 bases; bases with no gene match: 4.